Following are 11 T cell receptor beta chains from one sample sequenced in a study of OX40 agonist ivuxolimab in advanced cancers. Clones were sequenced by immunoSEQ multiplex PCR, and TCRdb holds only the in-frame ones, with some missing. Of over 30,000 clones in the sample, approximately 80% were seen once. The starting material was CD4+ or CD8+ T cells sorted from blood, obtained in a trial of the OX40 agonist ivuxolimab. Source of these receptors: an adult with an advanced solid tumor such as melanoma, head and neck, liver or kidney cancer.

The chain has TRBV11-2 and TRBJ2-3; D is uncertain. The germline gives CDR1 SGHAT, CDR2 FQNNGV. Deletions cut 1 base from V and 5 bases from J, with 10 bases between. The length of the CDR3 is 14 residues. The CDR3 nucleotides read TGTGCCAGCAGCTTAGTACAGTACAGAGATACGCAGTATTTT. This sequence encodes CASSLVQYRDTQYF.

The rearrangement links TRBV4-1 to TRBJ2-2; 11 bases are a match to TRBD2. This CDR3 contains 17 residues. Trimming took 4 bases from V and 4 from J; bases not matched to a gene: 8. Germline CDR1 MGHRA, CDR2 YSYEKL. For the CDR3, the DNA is TGCGCCAGCAGCCCTAGGGAGCTAGCGGGGGGCACCGGGGAGCTGTTTTTT. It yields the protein CASSPRELAGGTGELFF.

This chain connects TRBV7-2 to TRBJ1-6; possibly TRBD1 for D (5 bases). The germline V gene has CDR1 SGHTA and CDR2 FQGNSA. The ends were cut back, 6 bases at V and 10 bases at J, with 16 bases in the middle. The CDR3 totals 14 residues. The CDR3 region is CASRAQGVGSPLHF. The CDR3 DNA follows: TGTGCCAGCAGGGCGCAAGGGGTAGGCTCACCCCTCCACTTT.

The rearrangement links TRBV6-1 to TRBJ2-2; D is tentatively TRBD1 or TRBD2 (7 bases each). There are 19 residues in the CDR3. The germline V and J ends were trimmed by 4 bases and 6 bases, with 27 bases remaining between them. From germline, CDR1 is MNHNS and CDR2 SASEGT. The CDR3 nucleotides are TGTGCCAGCAGTGCAGGACAGGTTGTTGGGGGGGCCTTCCCCGGGGAGCTGTTTTTT. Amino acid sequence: CASSAGQVVGGAFPGELFF.

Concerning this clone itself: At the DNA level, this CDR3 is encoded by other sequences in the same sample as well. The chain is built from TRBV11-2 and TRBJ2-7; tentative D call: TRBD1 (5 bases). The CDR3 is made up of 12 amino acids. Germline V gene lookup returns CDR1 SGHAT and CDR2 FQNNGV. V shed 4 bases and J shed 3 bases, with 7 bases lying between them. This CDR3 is CASSSQGYEQYF. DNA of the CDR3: TGTGCCAGCAGCTCCCAGGGCTACGAGCAGTACTTC.

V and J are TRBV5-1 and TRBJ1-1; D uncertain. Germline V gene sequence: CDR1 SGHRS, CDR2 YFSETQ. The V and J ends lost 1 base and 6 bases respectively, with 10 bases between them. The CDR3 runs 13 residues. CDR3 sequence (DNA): TGCGCCAGCAGCTTGTTAGGTACTCCTGAAGCTTTCTTT. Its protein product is CASSLLGTPEAFF.

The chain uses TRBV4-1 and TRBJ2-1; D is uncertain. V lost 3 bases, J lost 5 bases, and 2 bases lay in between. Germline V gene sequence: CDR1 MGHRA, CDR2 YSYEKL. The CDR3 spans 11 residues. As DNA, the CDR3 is TGCGCCAGCAGCCAGAACAATGAGCAGTTCTTC. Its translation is CASSQNNEQFF.

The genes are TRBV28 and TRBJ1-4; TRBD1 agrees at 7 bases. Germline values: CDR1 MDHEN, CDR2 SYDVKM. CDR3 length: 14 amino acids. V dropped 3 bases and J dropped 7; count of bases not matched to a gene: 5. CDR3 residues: CASSFDRAREKLFF. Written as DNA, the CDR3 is TGTGCCAGCAGTTTCGACAGGGCCCGTGAAAAACTGTTTTTT.

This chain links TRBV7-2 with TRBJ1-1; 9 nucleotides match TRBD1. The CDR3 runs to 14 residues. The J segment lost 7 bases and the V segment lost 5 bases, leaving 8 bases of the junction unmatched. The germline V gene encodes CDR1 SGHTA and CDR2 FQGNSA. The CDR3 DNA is TGTGCCAGCAGCCCATCCCGGGACAGGGATGAAGCTTTCTTT. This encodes CASSPSRDRDEAFF.

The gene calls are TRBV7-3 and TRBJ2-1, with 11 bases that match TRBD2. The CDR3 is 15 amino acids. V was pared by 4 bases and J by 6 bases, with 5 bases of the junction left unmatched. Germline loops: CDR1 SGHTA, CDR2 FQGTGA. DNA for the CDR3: TGTGCCAGCAGCTACCTAGCGGGGGGTTTCAATGAGCAGTTCTTC. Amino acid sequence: CASSYLAGGFNEQFF.

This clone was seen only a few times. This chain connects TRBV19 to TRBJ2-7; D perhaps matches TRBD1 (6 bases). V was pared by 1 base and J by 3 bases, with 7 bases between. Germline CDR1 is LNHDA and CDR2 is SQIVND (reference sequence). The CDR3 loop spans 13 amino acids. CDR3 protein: CASSIGGHYEQYF. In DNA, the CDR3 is TGTGCCAGTAGTATAGGGGGACACTACGAGCAGTACTTC. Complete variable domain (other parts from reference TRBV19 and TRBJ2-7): DGGITQSPKYLFRKEGQNVTLSCEQNLNHDAMYWYRQDPGQGLRLIYYSQIVNDFQKGDIAEGYSVSREKKESFPLTVTSAQKNPTAFYLCASSIGGHYEQYFGPGTRLTVT.